A single sample is the source of the 20 T cell receptor beta chains below, sequenced in a study of cytomegalovirus exposure and HLA in healthy donors. Primers: 60 Vbeta forward and 13 Jbeta reverse. The protocol was immunoSEQ multiplex PCR, while the TCRdb copy is restricted to in-frame clones and leaves out a portion. Among about 200,000 clones listed, around 83% were seen once. Sequencing input: PBMCs. Receptors originate from a woman aged 40-49 years in good health and CMV-seronegative.

The rearrangement uses TRBV6-5 and TRBJ2-5; D call uncertain. CDR1 and CDR2 (germline): MNHEY, SVGAGI. The CDR3 extends over 14 amino acids. V was clipped by 0 bases and J by 8 bases, with 13 bases between them. CDR3 amino acids: CASSYSSQALTQYF. The CDR3 DNA reads TGTGCCAGCAGTTACTCGTCCCAGGCCCTTACCCAGTACTTC.

The CDR3 region has the DNA TGTGCCAGCAGCATAGGGACTAGCGGGTACAATGAGCAGTTCTTC. Translating gives CASSIGTSGYNEQFF. J is TRBJ2-1 and V is TRBV7-9; 12 bases are shared with TRBD2. There are 15 residues in the CDR3. J was trimmed by 4 bases and V by 5 bases; bases with no gene match: 3. Germline assignment: CDR1 SEHNR and CDR2 FQNEAQ (reference sequence).

This clone was seen more than once but under ten times. The J gene is TRBJ2-7, the V gene TRBV6-1; D is possibly TRBD1 (5 bases). The CDR3 has 13 amino acids. The germline CDR1 and CDR2 sequences are MNHNS and SASEGT. The V and J ends lost 5 bases and 3 bases respectively, with 11 bases between them. CDR3 sequence: CASSKQVYYEQYF. The CDR3 DNA reads as TGTGCCAGCAGTAAACAGGTTTACTACGAGCAGTACTTC.

This clone was recorded a few times. The chain is built from TRBV11-2 and TRBJ2-1; no clear D. Germline CDR1 is SGHAT and CDR2 is FQNNGV. The length of the CDR3 is 12 residues. Trimming removed 7 bases at V and 8 bases at J, with 12 bases between. DNA of the CDR3: TGTGCCAGCAACCTTCACTTGGATGAGCAGTTCTTC. The encoded protein is CASNLHLDEQFF.

The chain couples TRBV10-2 to TRBJ2-7, with TRBD2 matching 7 bases. The CDR3 length is 17 residues. Trimming removed 6 bases from V and 5 bases from J; junction bases left unmatched: 19. The germline CDR1 and CDR2 sequences are WSHSY and SAAADI. CDR3 in DNA: TGCGCCAGCAGACCCGACGTTTGGGGGAGGGGTGCCCACGAGCAGTACTTC. This gives the protein CASRPDVWGRGAHEQYF.

This chain connects TRBV9 to TRBJ2-1; 7 bases match TRBD2. There are 15 residues in the CDR3. The germline CDR1 and CDR2 sequences are SGDLS and YYNGEE. Trimming removed 1 base from V and 8 bases from J; junction bases left unmatched: 9. CDR3 nucleotides: TGTGCCAGCAGCGTATCCGGACTAGTCCGCGATGAGCAGTTCTTC. Its translation: CASSVSGLVRDEQFF.

V gene TRBV5-1 combines with J gene TRBJ2-2; D not resolved. Germline CDR1 reads SGHRS; CDR2 reads YFSETQ. CDR3 length: 15 amino acids. The V end was cut by 2 bases, the J end by 7 bases, with 15 bases between. The CDR3 protein is CASSFLRKSGGELFF. The CDR3 nucleotides read TGCGCCAGCAGCTTCCTTCGGAAATCGGGCGGGGAGCTGTTTTTT.

The chain links TRBV2 to TRBJ1-5; D is unclear. This CDR3 spans 14 amino acids. V lost 10 bases, J lost 0 bases, and 13 bases lay in between. Germline V CDR1 and CDR2: SNHLY, FYNNEI. CDR3 sequence reads: CATTKLNSNQPQHF. CDR3 DNA: TGTGCCACCACTAAATTGAATAGCAATCAGCCCCAGCATTTT. The whole variable domain, remainder taken from reference TRBV2 and TRBJ1-5, is EPEVTQTPSHQVTQMGQEVILRCVPISNHLYFYWYRQILGQKVEFLVSFYNNEISEKSEIFDDQFSVERPDGSNFTLKIRSTKLEDSAMYFCATTKLNSNQPQHFGDGTRLSIL.

J is TRBJ1-1 and V is TRBV7-9, with D possibly matching TRBD1 (6 bases). CDR1 and CDR2 (germline): SEHNR, FQNEAQ (reference sequence). V lost 5 bases, J lost 0 bases, and 13 bases lay in between. The CDR3 length is 15 residues. The CDR3 loop is CASSPKTGLNTEAFF. CDR3 sequence (DNA): TGTGCCAGCAGCCCCAAGACAGGACTGAACACTGAAGCTTTCTTT.

This clone showed up just once. This chain joins TRBV2 and TRBJ1-6, with D hard to call. This CDR3 comprises 14 residues. Germline V gives CDR1 SNHLY, CDR2 FYNNEI. The V end lost 5 bases, the J end lost 8 bases, and 13 bases lay between the germline ends. DNA for the CDR3: TGTGCCAGCAGTCAAGAGAGGAGAGATTCACCCCTCCACTTT. Translation gives CASSQERRDSPLHF. Full variable domain (remainder filled in from reference TRBV2 and TRBJ1-6): EPEVTQTPSHQVTQMGQEVILRCVPISNHLYFYWYRQILGQKVEFLVSFYNNEISEKSEIFDDQFSVERPDGSNFTLKIRSTKLEDSAMYFCASSQERRDSPLHFGNGTRLTVT.

This clone was seen a single time. The chain carries TRBV6-1 and TRBJ2-1; TRBD2 is a possible D gene (5 bases). This CDR3 comprises 14 residues. The V end was cut by 8 bases, the J end by 2 bases, with 13 bases between. Per the germline V gene, CDR1 is MNHNS and CDR2 is SASEGT. CDR3 in amino acids: CASSRERPYNEQFF. The CDR3 nucleotides are TGTGCCAGCTCGAGGGAGAGACCCTACAATGAGCAGTTCTTC.

The chain joins TRBV6-4 to TRBJ2-2, with TRBD1 identical over 7 bases. The CDR3 loop spans 16 amino acids. J was trimmed by 5 bases and V by 3 bases; bases with no gene match: 9. Germline lookup yields CDR1 MRHNA and CDR2 SNTAGT. CDR3 sequence (DNA): TGTGCCAGCAGTGAGATCTACAGGGGTGGAACCGGGGAGCTGTTTTTT. It specifies CASSEIYRGGTGELFF.

The chain is built from TRBV5-1 and TRBJ2-6, with 8 bases aligning to TRBD1. J gave up 0 bases and V 2 bases, and 7 bases lay outside the gene matches. The germline V gene encodes CDR1 SGHRS and CDR2 YFSETQ. The CDR3 sequence is 18 residues long. CDR3 amino acids: CASSFLDRGSSGANVLTF. The CDR3 DNA reads as TGCGCCAGCAGCTTCCTTGACAGGGGCAGCTCTGGGGCCAACGTCCTGACTTTC.

The rearrangement joins TRBV9 to TRBJ1-2; D is uncertain. CDR3 length: 14 amino acids. V was trimmed by 0 bases and J by 3 bases, leaving 9 bases between them. CDR1 is SGDLS, CDR2 YYNGEE, per germline. The CDR3 coding sequence is TGTGCCAGCAGCGTAGGATGGCAGTACTATGGCTACACCTTC. Its translation: CASSVGWQYYGYTF.

The chain is built from TRBV4-1 and TRBJ2-3; D might be TRBD2 (5 bases). Trimming removed 0 bases from V and 0 bases from J, with 13 bases in between. The CDR3 is 17 amino acids. Per the germline V gene, CDR1 is MGHRA and CDR2 is YSYEKL. The CDR3: CASSQETVSGSTDTQYF. The DNA for the CDR3 is TGCGCCAGCAGCCAAGAAACGGTCAGCGGAAGCACAGATACGCAGTATTTT.

The gene calls are TRBV5-1 and TRBJ2-5, with D perhaps matching TRBD1 (5 bases). The CDR3 has 14 residues. Germline CDR1 and CDR2: SGHRS and YFSETQ. With 2 bases removed from V and 5 bases from J, the gap between germline ends came to 13 bases. DNA for the CDR3: TGCGCCAGCAGCTTCCAGTTAGGGGCGGAGACCCAGTACTTC. This encodes CASSFQLGAETQYF.

V gene TRBV15 combines with J gene TRBJ2-1, with 9 bases matching TRBD1. Germline V CDR1 and CDR2: LNHNV, YYDKDF (reference sequence). The V segment lost 2 bases and the J segment 0 bases; nucleotides outside the gene matches: 5. This CDR3 has 17 amino acids. In DNA, the CDR3 is TGTGCCACCAGCAGAACACAGGGGGCTGACTCCTACAATGAGCAGTTCTTC. Translation: CATSRTQGADSYNEQFF.

V and J are TRBV6-5 and TRBJ1-1; D gene ambiguous. The germline V gene has CDR1 MNHEY and CDR2 SVGAGI. Trimming took 2 bases from V and 2 from J, leaving 12 bases between them. The CDR3 has 15 residues. DNA of the CDR3: TGTGCCAGCAGTTACGTCTTTTCAGGAAACACTGAAGCTTTCTTT. Residues: CASSYVFSGNTEAFF.

The J gene is TRBJ2-1, the V gene TRBV1; the table's D call of TRBD1 was not tested on the DNA. TRBV1 has pseudogene status. The CDR3 has 16 amino acids. CDR3 coding DNA: TGCACCAGCAGCCAAGTTGGGGGCATGACCTACAATGAGCAGTTCTTC. Protein product: CTSSQVGGMTYNEQFF.

The J gene is TRBJ2-3, the V gene TRBV7-9; TRBD2 matches 8 bases. The CDR3 consists of 16 residues. Germline V gene data show CDR1 as SEHNR and CDR2 as FQNEAQ (reference sequence). J lost 2 bases, V lost 5 bases, and 9 bases had no gene match. The CDR3 is CASSRKVAGITDTQYF. The CDR3 nucleotides read TGTGCCAGCAGCAGGAAAGTAGCGGGAATCACAGATACGCAGTATTTT.